The T cell receptor beta chain described here comes from a study of CD8+CD57+ T cells in acquired aplastic anemia. About the research overall: Sorted CD4+ and CD8+ cell DNA averaged 3.2 ug. Findings of the study overall: Nearly 30 CD8+ CDR3 sequences were shared between patients and controls. For CD8+ Simpson's diversity, patients and controls showed no significant difference.

Sequencing was done on patients that had shown CD8+CD57+ cell expansion by flow cytometry. Therapy had not been given to patients before blood sampling. This clonotype has only a few counts. The target antigen is unknown. Researchers used genomic DNA as the template to profile TCR beta VDJ and CDR3. TCRdb reanalysed the reads using MiXCR and keeps one entry per CDR3 protein. The table shows hundreds of thousands of distinct CDR3 sequences, with about a third occurring only once. V was shortened by 2 bases and J by 9 bases, with 10 bases between the two germline ends. The CDR3 totals 13 residues. Germline CDR1 and CDR2: MDHEN and SYDVKM.

The sequencing sample was made of sorted CD4+, CD8+, or CD8+CD57+ T cells (not recorded which) from PBMCs. The V gene is TRBV28, the J gene TRBJ2-2; D not resolved. This sequence was found in a human donor with aplastic anemia. The CDR3 region is CASSLDRFRELFF. CDR3 coding DNA: TGTGCCAGCAGTTTAGATAGGTTCCGGGAGCTGTTTTTT.